This T cell receptor (beta chain) was sequenced in a study of blood T cell repertoires in COVID-19. Study-level background: Samples representing acute and convalescent COVID-19 were sourced from the United States, Italy and Spain.

Generated by immunoSEQ multiplex PCR, the TCRdb table keeps only in-frame clones and is missing some. In the table there are around 230,000 clones, just under 85% of which are singletons. This clone was detected only once. The germline V and J ends were trimmed by 4 bases and 1 base, with 11 bases remaining between them. Germline assignment: CDR1 SGDLS and CDR2 YYNGEE. There are 14 residues in the CDR3. The gene calls are TRBV9 and TRBJ1-1; weak D call: TRBD1 (6 bases). The sample comprised peripheral blood. The source is a woman aged 80 or over with acute or convalescent COVID-19. The CDR3 protein is CASSSVDRNTEAFF. The CDR3 DNA reads as TGTGCCAGCAGCTCGGTGGACAGGAACACTGAAGCTTTCTTT.